This TCR beta chain stems from a study of blood T cell repertoires in COVID-19. Assay: immunoSEQ multiplex PCR; the TCRdb copy retains only in-frame clones and omits some. This sample has tens of thousands of clones, with around three quarters found just once. Germline V gene sequence: CDR1 SGHDN, CDR2 FVKESK. The CDR3 has 12 amino acids. V was shortened by 2 bases and J by 14 bases, with 10 bases between the two germline ends. The sequence came from a woman between 65 and 79 years old with acute or convalescent COVID-19. The rearrangement joins TRBV14 to TRBJ1-6, with a tentative D call TRBD1 (5 bases). Sequenced: peripheral blood. The CDR3 sequence: CASSQNRRTLHF. CDR3 nucleotides: TGTGCCAGCAGCCAAAACAGGCGTACCCTCCACTTT.